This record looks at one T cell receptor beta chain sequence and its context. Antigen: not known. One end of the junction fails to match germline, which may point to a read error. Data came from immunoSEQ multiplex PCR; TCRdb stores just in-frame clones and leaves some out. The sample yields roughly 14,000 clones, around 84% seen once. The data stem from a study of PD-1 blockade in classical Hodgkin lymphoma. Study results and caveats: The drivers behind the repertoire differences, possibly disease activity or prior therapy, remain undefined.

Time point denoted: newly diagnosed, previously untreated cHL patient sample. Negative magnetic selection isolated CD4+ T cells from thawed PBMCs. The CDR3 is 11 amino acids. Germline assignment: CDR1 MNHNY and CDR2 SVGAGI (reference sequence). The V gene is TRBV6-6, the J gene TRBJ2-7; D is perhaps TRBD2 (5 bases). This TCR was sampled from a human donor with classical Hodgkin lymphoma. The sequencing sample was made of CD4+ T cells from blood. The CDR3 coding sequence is TGTGCCAGCAGTTACGAGGCTAGCAGGACCTTC. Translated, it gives CASSYEASRTF.